This entry concerns a single TCR beta chain. These data are taken from a study of control samples from healthy donors and cancer patients. The table came from immunoSEQ multiplex PCR; TCRdb's copy has only in-frame clones and leaves some out. The profile shows some 150,000 clones, roughly 95% of them singletons. The CDR3 consists of 11 residues. CDR1 is SNHLY and CDR2 is FYNNEI in the germline V gene. Deletions cut 5 bases from V and 10 bases from J, with 11 bases between. The sequence was collected from a woman aged 55-75 years in good health. The sequenced material came from blood. The chain is built from TRBV2 and TRBJ1-1; D is unresolved. Written as DNA, the CDR3 is TGTGCCAGCAGTCGAGAACTTGGAGCTTTCTTT. This translates into CASSRELGAFF. Based on the CDR3 plus reference TRBV2 and TRBJ1-1, the full variable domain is EPEVTQTPSHQVTQMGQEVILRCVPISNHLYFYWYRQILGQKVEFLVSFYNNEISEKSEIFDDQFSVERPDGSNFTLKIRSTKLEDSAMYFCASSRELGAFFGQGTRLTVV.